This T cell receptor beta chain appears in the sequencing data of a study of T cells after yellow fever vaccination. Background on the study: Preparation used SMART-Seq v4 Ultra Low Input for the low-cell-number fractions. The study's findings and limits: Overlap between CD4 and CD8 compartments was detected for a small share of clonotypes.

This clonotype was observed a handful of times. There are 14 residues in the CDR3. Germline CDR1 is DFQATT and CDR2 is SNEGSKA (reference sequence). The V segment lost 7 bases and the J segment 5 bases; nucleotides outside the gene matches: 9. TCRdb recomputed calls from the 5' RACE reads with MiXCR, one row per CDR3 protein. The table records more than 35,000 distinct CDR3 sequences, roughly 7% of them present only once. This sequence joins TRBV20-1 and TRBJ1-1; TRBD1 matches 11 bases. The sequence was collected from a man aged 25-45 years who received the YFV17D yellow fever vaccine. This specimen was CD8+ T cells not binding an NS4B(214-222) dextramer, sorted from PBMCs, taken 45 days after the yellow fever booster vaccination. This chain's CDR3 is CSVDYRDRGTEAFF. Here the CDR3 DNA reads TGCAGTGTAGACTACCGGGACAGGGGGACTGAAGCTTTCTTT.